This TCR beta chain originates from a study of blood T cells in healthy people across ages. Study results and caveats: Donors of long life had a larger count of naive CD4+ cells and greater diversity than aged donors.

A note on this clonotype: The target antigen is unknown.

This CDR3 comprises 14 residues. With 0 bases removed from V and 4 bases from J, the gap between germline ends came to 7 bases. CDR1 and CDR2 (germline): DFQATT, SNEGSKA (reference sequence). With a J-beta primer mix and a sample-barcoded 5' primer, a second PCR ran about 7 to 12 cycles. TCRdb called the 5' RACE reads again in MiXCR, with one record for every CDR3 protein. The repertoire holds roughly 730,000 distinct CDR3 sequences, with around 50% as singletons. PBMCs were isolated at a quantity of at least 6.5 million per sample. The genes are TRBV20-1 and TRBJ1-6; possible D gene TRBD1, 6 bases. Specimen: blood. The sequence derives from a man aged 35 to 55 in good health. The CDR3, as DNA: TGCAGTGCTAGAGAGGACAGTTATAATTCACCCCTCCACTTT. It is translated as CSAREDSYNSPLHF.